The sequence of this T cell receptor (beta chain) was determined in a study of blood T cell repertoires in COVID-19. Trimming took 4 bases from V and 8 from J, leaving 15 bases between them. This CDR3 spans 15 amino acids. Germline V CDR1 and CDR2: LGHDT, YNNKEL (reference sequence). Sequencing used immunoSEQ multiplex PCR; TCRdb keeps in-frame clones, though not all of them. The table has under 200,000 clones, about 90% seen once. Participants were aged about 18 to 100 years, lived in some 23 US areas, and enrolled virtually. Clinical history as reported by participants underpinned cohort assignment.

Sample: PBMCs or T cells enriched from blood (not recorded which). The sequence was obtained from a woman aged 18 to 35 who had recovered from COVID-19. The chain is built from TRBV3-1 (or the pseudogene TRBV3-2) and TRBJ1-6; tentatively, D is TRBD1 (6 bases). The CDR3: CASSRLGGRDSPLHF. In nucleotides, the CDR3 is TGTGCCAGCAGCCGCCTCGGGGGGCGCGATTCACCCCTCCACTTT.